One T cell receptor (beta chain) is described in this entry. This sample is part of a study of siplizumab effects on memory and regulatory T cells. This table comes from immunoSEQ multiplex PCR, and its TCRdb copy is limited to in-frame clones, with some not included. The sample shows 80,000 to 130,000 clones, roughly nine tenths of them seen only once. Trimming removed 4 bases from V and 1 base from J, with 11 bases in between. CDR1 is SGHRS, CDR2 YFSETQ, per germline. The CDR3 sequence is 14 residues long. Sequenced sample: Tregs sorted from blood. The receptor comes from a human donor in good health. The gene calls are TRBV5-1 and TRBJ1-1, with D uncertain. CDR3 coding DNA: TGCGCCAGCAGCGCGGGGTACGCGAACACTGAAGCTTTCTTT. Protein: CASSAGYANTEAFF.